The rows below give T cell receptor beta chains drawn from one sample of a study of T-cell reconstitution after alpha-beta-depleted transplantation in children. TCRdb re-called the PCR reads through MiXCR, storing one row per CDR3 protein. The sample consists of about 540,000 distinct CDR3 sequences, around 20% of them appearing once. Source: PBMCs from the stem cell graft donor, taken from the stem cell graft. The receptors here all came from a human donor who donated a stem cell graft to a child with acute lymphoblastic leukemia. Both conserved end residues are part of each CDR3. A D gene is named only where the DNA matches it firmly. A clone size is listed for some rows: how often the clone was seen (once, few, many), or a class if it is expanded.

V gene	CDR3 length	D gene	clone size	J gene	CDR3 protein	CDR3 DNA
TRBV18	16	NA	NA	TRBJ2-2	CASSPPKKGLTGELFF	TGTGCCAGCTCACCACCGAAAAAGGGACTCACCGGGGAGCTGTTTTTT
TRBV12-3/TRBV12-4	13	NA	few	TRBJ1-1	CASTSSPGTEAFF	TGTGCCAGCACATCATCCCCGGGAACTGAAGCTTTCTTT
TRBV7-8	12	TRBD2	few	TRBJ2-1	CASSLRSGTRFF	TGTGCCAGCAGCCTCCGCTCCGGGACTAGGTTCTTC
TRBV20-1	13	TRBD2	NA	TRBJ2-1	CSAGASGDSEQFF	TGCAGTGCGGGGGCTAGCGGGGACTCTGAGCAGTTCTTC
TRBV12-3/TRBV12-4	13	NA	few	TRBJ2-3	CASSLNAGDTQYF	TGTGCCAGCAGTTTAAATGCCGGAGATACGCAGTATTTT
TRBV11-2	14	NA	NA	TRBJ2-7	CASSSGPRAYEQYF	TGTGCCAGCAGCTCCGGCCCCAGGGCCTACGAGCAGTACTTC
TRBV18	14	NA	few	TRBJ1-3	CASSPGSSGNTIYF	TGTGCCAGCTCACCGGGTTCCTCTGGAAACACCATATATTTT
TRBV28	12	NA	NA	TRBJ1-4	CASRFGNEKLFF	TGTGCCAGCAGGTTCGGCAATGAAAAACTGTTTTTT
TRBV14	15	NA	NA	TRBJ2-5	CASSRDIRGDETQYF	TGTGCCAGCAGCCGCGACATCAGAGGGGATGAGACCCAGTACTTC
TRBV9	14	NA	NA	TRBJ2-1	CASGTGTTYNEQFF	TGTGCCAGCGGCACAGGAACTACCTACAATGAGCAGTTCTTC
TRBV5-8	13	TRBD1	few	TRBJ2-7	CASTHGTALEQYF	TGTGCCAGCACACACGGGACAGCGCTCGAGCAGTACTTC
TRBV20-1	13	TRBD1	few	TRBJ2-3	CRSGTDGTDTQYF	TGCAGGTCCGGGACAGACGGCACAGATACGCAGTATTTT
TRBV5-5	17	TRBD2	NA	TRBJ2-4	CASSTGLAGASKNIQYF	TGTGCCAGCAGCACCGGACTAGCGGGAGCGAGCAAAAACATTCAGTACTTC
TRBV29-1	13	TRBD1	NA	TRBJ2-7	CSILTGDLYEQYF	TGCAGCATCCTGACAGGGGACCTATACGAGCAGTACTTC
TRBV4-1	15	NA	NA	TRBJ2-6	CASSQEGRLGTVLTF	TGCGCCAGCAGCCAAGAAGGGAGGCTGGGGACCGTCCTGACTTTC
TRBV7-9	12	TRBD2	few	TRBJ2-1	CANGLAVNEQFF	TGTGCCAACGGACTAGCGGTAAATGAGCAGTTCTTC
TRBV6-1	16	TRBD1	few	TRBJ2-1	CASSFDRGTPYNEQFF	TGTGCCAGCAGCTTCGACAGGGGGACCCCATACAATGAGCAGTTCTTC
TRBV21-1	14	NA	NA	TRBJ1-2	CASSKAHLLYGYTF	TGTGCCAGCAGCAAAGCACATCTCCTTTATGGCTACACCTTC
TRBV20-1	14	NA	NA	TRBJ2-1	CSAMGIRSYNEQFF	TGCAGTGCTATGGGGATTCGATCCTACAATGAGCAGTTCTTC
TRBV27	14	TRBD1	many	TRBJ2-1	CASSVTGDEGEQFF	TGTGCCAGCAGTGTAACAGGGGATGAGGGTGAGCAGTTCTTC
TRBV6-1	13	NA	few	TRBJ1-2	CASSERIPDGYTF	TGTGCCAGCAGTGAGAGGATTCCCGATGGCTACACCTTC
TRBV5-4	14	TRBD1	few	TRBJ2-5	CASSLDRGPETQYF	TGTGCCAGCAGCTTGGACAGGGGGCCCGAGACCCAGTACTTC
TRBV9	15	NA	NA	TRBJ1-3	CASSVVGSSGNTIYF	TGTGCCAGCAGCGTAGTGGGAAGCTCTGGAAACACCATATATTTT
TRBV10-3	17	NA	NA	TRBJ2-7	CAISATRWGLISYEQYF	TGTGCCATCAGTGCAACGAGGTGGGGATTAATCTCCTACGAGCAGTACTTC
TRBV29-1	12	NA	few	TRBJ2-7	CSVDWGPYEQYF	TGCAGCGTTGATTGGGGTCCCTACGAGCAGTACTTC
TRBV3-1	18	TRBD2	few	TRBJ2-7	CASSPYPISGRSSYEQYF	TGTGCCAGCAGTCCCTACCCCATTAGCGGGAGGAGCTCCTACGAGCAGTACTTC
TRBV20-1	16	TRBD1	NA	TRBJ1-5	CSARDYGTGDNQPQHF	TGCAGTGCTAGAGATTACGGGACAGGGGATAATCAGCCCCAGCATTTT
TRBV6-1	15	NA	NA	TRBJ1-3	CASTTRNLAGNTIYF	TGTGCCAGCACTACACGGAACCTCGCTGGAAACACCATATATTTT